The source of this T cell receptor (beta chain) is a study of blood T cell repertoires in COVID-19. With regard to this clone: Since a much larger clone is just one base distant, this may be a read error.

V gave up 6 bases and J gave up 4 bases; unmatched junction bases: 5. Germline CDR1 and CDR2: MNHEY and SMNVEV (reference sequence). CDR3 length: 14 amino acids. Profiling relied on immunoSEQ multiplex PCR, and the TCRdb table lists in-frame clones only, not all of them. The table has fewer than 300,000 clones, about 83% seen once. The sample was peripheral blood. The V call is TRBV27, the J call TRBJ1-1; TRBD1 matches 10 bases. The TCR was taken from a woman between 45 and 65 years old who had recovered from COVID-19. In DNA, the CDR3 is TGTGCCAGCAGCTGGACAGGGGGGAGCACTGAAGCTTTCTTT. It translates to CASSWTGGSTEAFF.